The next 17 T cell receptor beta chains were all read from a single sample in a study of blood T cell repertoires in COVID-19. The assay was immunoSEQ multiplex PCR, and TCRdb's table has in-frame clones only and misses some. The sample comprises about 330,000 clones, more than 85% of which are singletons, and around 18% rests with the top ten. Material: PBMCs or T cells enriched from blood (not recorded which). The receptors here all came from a woman under 40 who had recovered from COVID-19.

The chain uses TRBV28 and TRBJ1-6, with D hard to call. This CDR3 has 15 amino acids. Trimming removed 7 bases at V and 0 bases at J, with 10 bases between. Germline V gene data show CDR1 as MDHEN and CDR2 as SYDVKM. The CDR3 nucleotides read TGTGCCAGCAAAACCCCCAGCTCCTATAATTCACCCCTCCACTTT. Translating it yields CASKTPSSYNSPLHF.

This rearrangement joins TRBV7-9 to TRBJ1-1, with 8 bases identical to TRBD1. Unmatched junction bases numbered 6, after V lost 5 bases and J lost 1 base. The germline CDR1 and CDR2 sequences are SEHNR and FQNEAQ (reference sequence). The CDR3 runs 15 residues. The CDR3 loop reads CASSIPGQANTEAFF. The CDR3 DNA follows: TGTGCCAGCAGCATTCCGGGACAGGCGAACACTGAAGCTTTCTTT.

This clone was recorded only once. The chain is built from TRBV7-2 and TRBJ2-7; 11 bases are shared with TRBD2. Unmatched junction bases numbered 10, after V lost 2 bases and J lost 1 base. The CDR3 spans 18 residues. CDR1 and CDR2 (germline): SGHTA, FQGNSA. CDR3 amino acids: CASSLRHGTSGFSYEQYF. DNA of the CDR3: TGTGCCAGCAGCTTACGGCATGGGACTAGCGGTTTTTCCTACGAGCAGTACTTC. The full variable domain, completed using reference TRBV7-2 and TRBJ2-7, is GAGVSQSPSNKVTEKGKDVELRCDPISGHTALYWYRQSLGQGLEFLIYFQGNSAPDKSGLPSDRFSAERTGGSVSTLTIQRTQQEDSAVYLCASSLRHGTSGFSYEQYFGPGTRLTVT.

The CDR3 DNA follows: TGCAGTGCTACTGACCCCGGAGGTCCCTACGAGCAGTACTTC. Translating it yields CSATDPGGPYEQYF. J is TRBJ2-7 and V is TRBV20-1; maybe TRBD2 (5 bases). This CDR3 comprises 14 residues. The germline V gene encodes CDR1 DFQATT and CDR2 SNEGSKA (reference sequence). V lost 4 bases and J lost 2, with 15 bases in between.

V is TRBV19 and J is TRBJ1-5; 9 bases agree with TRBD1. The V gene end was trimmed by 6 bases and the J gene end by 4 bases; junction bases not matched to a gene: 7. The germline V gene encodes CDR1 LNHDA and CDR2 SQIVND (reference sequence). The CDR3 sequence is 15 residues long. This chain's CDR3 is CASRTTGGMNQPQHF. The CDR3 region has the DNA TGTGCCAGTAGAACGACAGGGGGGATGAATCAGCCCCAGCATTTT.

The V and J genes are TRBV3-1 (or the pseudogene TRBV3-2) and TRBJ2-5; D gene ambiguous. Per germline, CDR1 LGHDT and CDR2 YNNKEL (reference sequence). V was pared by 5 bases and J by 5 bases, with 12 bases between. CDR3 length: 13 amino acids. This CDR3 is CASSEVSYETQYF. CDR3 DNA sequence: TGTGCCAGCAGCGAGGTGAGCTATGAGACCCAGTACTTC.

This clone has just one count. The chain carries TRBV7-8 and TRBJ1-1, with D perhaps TRBD1 (5 bases). The ends were cut back, 5 bases at V and 6 bases at J, with 19 bases in the middle. CDR1 is SGHVS, CDR2 FQNEAQ, per germline. The CDR3 contains 15 residues. The CDR3 DNA is TGTGCCAGCAGCCGAGGTTGGGGTCGGGGGTCTGAAGCTTTCTTT. Amino acid sequence: CASSRGWGRGSEAFF.

The chain joins TRBV6-5 to TRBJ2-1; D possibly corresponds to TRBD2 (6 bases). The germline V gene encodes CDR1 MNHEY and CDR2 SVGAGI. There are 14 residues in the CDR3. Trimming took 10 bases from V and 0 from J, leaving 13 bases between them. In DNA form, the CDR3 reads TGTGCCACCTCTCTCGGGAGCTCCTACAATGAGCAGTTCTTC. It specifies CATSLGSSYNEQFF.

V gene TRBV7-2 combines with J gene TRBJ2-6; a possible D gene is TRBD2 (6 bases). The CDR3 is 16 residues long. V was trimmed by 5 bases and J by 4 bases, leaving 15 bases between them. Germline V gene lookup returns CDR1 SGHTA and CDR2 FQGNSA. CDR3 residues: CASSLRPRDGANVLTF. The CDR3 DNA follows: TGTGCCAGCAGCCTCCGGCCGCGGGACGGGGCCAACGTCCTGACTTTC.

The chain couples TRBV4-3 to TRBJ2-2; 12 nucleotides line up with TRBD2. Germline CDR1 and CDR2: LGHNA and YSLEER. With V trimmed by 1 base and J by 4 bases, 4 bases remained unmatched. CDR3 length equals 17 residues. This chain's CDR3 is CASSQGLAGVFTGELFF. DNA of the CDR3: TGCGCCAGCAGCCAAGGACTAGCGGGGGTTTTCACCGGGGAGCTGTTTTTT.

The chain combines TRBV3-1 (or the pseudogene TRBV3-2) with TRBJ2-3; 8 nucleotides agree with TRBD2. Germline V gene data show CDR1 as LGHDT and CDR2 as YNNKEL (reference sequence). The CDR3 contains 16 residues. J was trimmed by 4 bases and V by 0 bases; bases with no gene match: 6. In DNA form, the CDR3 reads TGTGCCAGCAGCCAAGAAATACGGGGGGGCGCAGATACGCAGTATTTT. Translated: CASSQEIRGGADTQYF.

This clone was found once. The chain uses TRBV7-9 and TRBJ2-7; 9 bases fit TRBD1. This CDR3 spans 14 amino acids. The V gene end was trimmed by 3 bases and the J gene end by 5 bases; junction bases not matched to a gene: 5. CDR1 and CDR2 (germline): SEHNR, FQNEAQ (reference sequence). The CDR3 DNA is TGTGCCAGCAGCTTCCTAGACAGGGGGGACGAGCAGTACTTC. It yields the protein CASSFLDRGDEQYF.

This chain links TRBV18 with TRBJ2-2; 9 bases fit TRBD2. V gave up 3 bases and J gave up 7 bases; unmatched junction bases: 9. Per the germline V gene, CDR1 is KGHSH and CDR2 is LQKENI. The CDR3 covers 16 residues. The CDR3, as DNA: TGTGCCAGCTCACCTACTCCGGGACTAGCATTCGGGGAGCTGTTTTTT. This translates into CASSPTPGLAFGELFF.

This clone was counted only a few times. The chain uses TRBV5-1 and TRBJ1-3; D call uncertain. The V and J ends lost 7 bases and 1 base respectively, with 12 bases between them. The length of the CDR3 is 14 residues. The germline CDR1 and CDR2 sequences are SGHRS and YFSETQ. This chain's CDR3 is CASRSSGSGNTIYF. The CDR3 DNA sequence: TGCGCCAGCCGTTCGAGTGGTTCTGGAAACACCATATATTTT.

V gene TRBV28 combines with J gene TRBJ1-3, with D unclear. The CDR3 length is 14 residues. Trimming took 5 bases from V and 2 from J, leaving 10 bases between them. From germline, CDR1 is MDHEN and CDR2 SYDVKM. Here the CDR3 DNA reads TGTGCCAGCAGTAATCGGGGTGCTGGAAACACCATATATTTT. This translates into CASSNRGAGNTIYF.

The V and J genes are TRBV30 and TRBJ1-3, with D tentatively TRBD1 (6 bases). V lost 5 bases, J lost 4 bases, and 12 bases lay in between. The CDR3 consists of 13 residues. Germline V gene sequence: CDR1 GTSNPN, CDR2 SVGIG (reference sequence). This chain's CDR3 is CAWSTGGGNTIYF. The DNA for the CDR3 is TGTGCCTGGTCCACGGGGGGCGGAAACACCATATATTTT.

J is TRBJ2-1 and V is TRBV11-3; D remains ambiguous. From germline, CDR1 is SGHNT and CDR2 YENEEA. This CDR3 region has 11 residues. Trimming shortened V by 4 bases and J by 6 bases, and 4 bases separated the two germline ends. The CDR3 nucleotides are TGTGCCAGCAGCTCCAGCAATGAGCAGTTCTTC. This translates into CASSSSNEQFF.